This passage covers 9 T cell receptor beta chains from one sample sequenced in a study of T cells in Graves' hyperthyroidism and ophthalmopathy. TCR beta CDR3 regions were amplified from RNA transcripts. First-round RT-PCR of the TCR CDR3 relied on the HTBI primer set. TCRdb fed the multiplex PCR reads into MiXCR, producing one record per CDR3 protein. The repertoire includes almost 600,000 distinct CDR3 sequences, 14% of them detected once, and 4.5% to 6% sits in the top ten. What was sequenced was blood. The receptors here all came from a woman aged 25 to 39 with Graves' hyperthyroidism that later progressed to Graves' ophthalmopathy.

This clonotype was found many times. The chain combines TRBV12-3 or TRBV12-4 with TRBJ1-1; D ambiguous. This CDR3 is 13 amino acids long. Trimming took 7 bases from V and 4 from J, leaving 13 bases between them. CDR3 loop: CASIHSWGTEAFF. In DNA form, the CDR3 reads TGTGCCAGCATCCATTCCTGGGGCACTGAAGCTTTCTTT.

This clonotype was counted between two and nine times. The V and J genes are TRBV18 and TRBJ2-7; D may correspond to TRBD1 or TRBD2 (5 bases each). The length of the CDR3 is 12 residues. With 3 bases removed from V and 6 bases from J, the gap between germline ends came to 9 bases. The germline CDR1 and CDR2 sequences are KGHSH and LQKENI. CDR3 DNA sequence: TGTGCCAGCTCACCGTCAGGGAGCGAGCAGTACTTC. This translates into CASSPSGSEQYF.

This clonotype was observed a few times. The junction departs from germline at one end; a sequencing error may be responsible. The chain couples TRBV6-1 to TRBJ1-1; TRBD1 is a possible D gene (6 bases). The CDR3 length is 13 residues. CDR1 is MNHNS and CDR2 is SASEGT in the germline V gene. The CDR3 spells CANSEVGATEAFF. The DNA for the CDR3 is TGTGCCAACAGTGAGGTGGGGGCCACTGAAGCTTTCTTT.

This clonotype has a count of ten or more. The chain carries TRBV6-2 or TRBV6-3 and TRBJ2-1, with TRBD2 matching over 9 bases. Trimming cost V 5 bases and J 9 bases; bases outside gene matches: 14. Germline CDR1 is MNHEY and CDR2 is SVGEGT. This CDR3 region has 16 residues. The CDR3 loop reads CASSRLGAGGLSEQFF. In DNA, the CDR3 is TGTGCCAGCAGTCGCCTGGGAGCGGGAGGCCTGAGTGAGCAGTTCTTC.

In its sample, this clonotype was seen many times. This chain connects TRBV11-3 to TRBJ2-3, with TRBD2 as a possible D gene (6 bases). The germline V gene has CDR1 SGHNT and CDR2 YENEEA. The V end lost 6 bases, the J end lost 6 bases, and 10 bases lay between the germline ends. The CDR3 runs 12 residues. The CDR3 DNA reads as TGTGCCAGCAGTAGGACTACTGATACGCAGTATTTT. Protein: CASSRTTDTQYF.

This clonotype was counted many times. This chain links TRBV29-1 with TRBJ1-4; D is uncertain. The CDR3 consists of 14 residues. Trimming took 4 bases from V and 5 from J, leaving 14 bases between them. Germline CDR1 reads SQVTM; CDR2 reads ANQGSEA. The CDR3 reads CSVGTREGNEKLFF. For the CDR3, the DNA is TGCAGCGTTGGGACCCGGGAAGGGAATGAAAAACTGTTTTTT.

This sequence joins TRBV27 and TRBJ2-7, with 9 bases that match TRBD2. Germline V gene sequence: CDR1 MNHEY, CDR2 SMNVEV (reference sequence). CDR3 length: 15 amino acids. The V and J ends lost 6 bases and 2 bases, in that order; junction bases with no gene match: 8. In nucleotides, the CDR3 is TGTGCCAGCAGCATCATAGGCGGGAGGGCCTACGAGCAGTACTTC. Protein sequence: CASSIIGGRAYEQYF.

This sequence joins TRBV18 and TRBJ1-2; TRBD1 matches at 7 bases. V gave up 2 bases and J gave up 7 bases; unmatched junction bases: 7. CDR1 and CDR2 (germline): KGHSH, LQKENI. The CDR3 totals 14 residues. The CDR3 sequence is CASSPERQGSGYTF. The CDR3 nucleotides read TGTGCCAGCTCACCAGAGAGACAGGGATCTGGCTACACCTTC.

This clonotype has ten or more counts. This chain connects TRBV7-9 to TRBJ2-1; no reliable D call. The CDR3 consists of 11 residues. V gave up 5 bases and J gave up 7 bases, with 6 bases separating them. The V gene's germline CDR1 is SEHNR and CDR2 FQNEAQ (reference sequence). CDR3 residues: CASSPENEQFF. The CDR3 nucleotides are TGTGCCAGCAGCCCAGAGAATGAGCAGTTCTTC.